Following are 22 T cell receptor beta chains from one sample sequenced in a study of cytomegalovirus exposure and HLA in healthy donors. Amplification used 60 Vbeta primers and 13 Jbeta primers. Sequenced by immunoSEQ multiplex PCR; TCRdb stores in-frame clones only, minus some. The sample lists 100,000 to 150,000 clones; roughly 70% were seen once. The sequencing input was PBMCs. The receptors stem from a woman aged 40 to 50 in good health and CMV-seropositive.

In DNA, the CDR3 is TGCGCCAGCAGCCAAGATCGTACGGGTGATGTAGCTTTCTTT. Translation gives CASSQDRTGDVAFF. This chain joins TRBV4-3 and TRBJ1-1, with D unclear. Germline CDR1 reads LGHNA; CDR2 reads YSLEER. Between the trimmed V and J ends, which lost 0 bases and 10 bases, there was a span of 15 bases. The CDR3 is 14 residues long.

J is TRBJ2-2 and V is TRBV6-5, with TRBD1 matching 7 bases. The trim removed 8 bases at V and 5 bases at J, leaving 8 bases unmatched. The CDR3 is 14 amino acids. Germline V gene data show CDR1 as MNHEY and CDR2 as SVGAGI. CDR3 nucleotide sequence: TGTGCCAGCCACCTCAGCAGGGGGACCGGGGAGCTGTTTTTT. It translates to CASHLSRGTGELFF.

The rearrangement links TRBV9 to TRBJ1-5; D unclear. V gave up 0 bases and J gave up 0 bases, with 13 bases separating them. Germline CDR1 SGDLS, CDR2 YYNGEE. CDR3 length equals 17 residues. The CDR3 DNA reads as TGTGCCAGCAGCGTAGCTGGTATAGTGCATAGCAATCAGCCCCAGCATTTT. It is translated as CASSVAGIVHSNQPQHF.

V and J are TRBV19 and TRBJ1-3; TRBD1 aligns across 7 bases. The CDR3 spans 17 residues. The V gene's germline CDR1 is LNHDA and CDR2 SQIVND (reference sequence). V was pared by 5 bases and J by 0 bases, with 10 bases of the junction left unmatched. The CDR3 DNA is TGTGCCAGTAGTGTTAAAAGACAGGGTAACTCTGGAAACACCATATATTTT. Its protein product is CASSVKRQGNSGNTIYF.

The rearrangement joins TRBV10-3 to TRBJ2-2; perhaps TRBD2 as D (6 bases). CDR3 length: 11 amino acids. The germline V gene encodes CDR1 ENHRY and CDR2 SYGVKD. Trimming removed 10 bases from V and 5 bases from J, with 8 bases in between. The chain's CDR3 is CATGTTGELFF. The CDR3, as DNA: TGTGCCACTGGGACTACCGGGGAGCTGTTTTTT.

A note on this clone: The germline gene is not matched at one end of the junction; a read error may be the cause. The gene calls are TRBV5-4 and TRBJ1-1, with D possibly TRBD1 on 6 matching bases. The CDR3 extends over 13 amino acids. Germline V lookup: CDR1 SGHNT, CDR2 YYREEE (reference sequence). In DNA form, the CDR3 reads TGTGCCAGCAGCTTGGACAGGGCGACTGGAGCTTTCTTT. It codes for CASSLDRATGAFF.

This clone came up a few times. The rearrangement links TRBV13 to TRBJ2-7, with a weak D call TRBD1 (6 bases). The CDR3 extends over 14 amino acids. Germline loops: CDR1 PRHDT, CDR2 FYEKMQ (reference sequence). Trimming left V 4 bases short and J 1 base short, with 11 bases between. Written as DNA, the CDR3 is TGTGCCAGCAGCTCCCGGGACATTTCCTACGAGCAGTACTTC. Translated, it gives CASSSRDISYEQYF. Drawing the rest from reference TRBV13 and TRBJ2-7, the complete variable domain is AAGVIQSPRHLIKEKRETATLKCYPIPRHDTVYWYQQGPGQDPQFLISFYEKMQSDKGSIPDRFSAQQFSDYHSELNMSSLELGDSALYFCASSSRDISYEQYFGPGTRLTVT.

The chain carries TRBV7-3 and TRBJ1-1, with 10 bases identical to TRBD1. Trimming took 4 bases from V and 5 from J; bases not matched to a gene: 13. This CDR3 has 17 amino acids. Germline CDR1 SGHTA, CDR2 FQGTGA. CDR3: CASSSRTGGGAPTEAFF. The CDR3 DNA is TGTGCCAGCAGCTCGCGGACAGGGGGAGGGGCCCCTACTGAAGCTTTCTTT.

The chain recombines TRBV4-3 with TRBJ2-2, with 7 bases fitting TRBD1. Germline CDR1 and CDR2: LGHNA and YSLEER. The CDR3 sequence is 16 residues long. The junction had 7 bases not matched to a gene; V was cut back by 0 bases and J by 6 bases. The CDR3 nucleotides are TGCGCCAGCAGCCAAGACCCCGGGACAGAGGCCGGGGAGCTGTTTTTT. Encoded protein: CASSQDPGTEAGELFF.

This clone occurred a few times. The rearrangement links TRBV5-6 to TRBJ2-7; the D is unclear. Germline V gene lookup returns CDR1 SGHDT and CDR2 YYEEEE. The CDR3 extends over 16 amino acids. V lost 1 base and J lost 2, with 16 bases in between. CDR3 bases: TGTGCCAGCAGCTTGTGGGCTTCTCCCTCCCCCTACGAGCAGTACTTC. It translates to CASSLWASPSPYEQYF.

J is TRBJ2-7 and V is TRBV6-5; the D gene is possibly TRBD1 (6 bases). In germline, CDR1 is MNHEY, CDR2 SVGAGI. The CDR3 consists of 13 residues. Trimming cost V 6 bases and J 4 bases, with 13 bases left between them. CDR3 DNA: TGTGCCAGCAGACAGGGTTTTGCATACGAGCAGTACTTC. It encodes CASRQGFAYEQYF.

V usage is TRBV19 and J usage is TRBJ1-2; D is possibly TRBD1 (5 bases). Per the germline V gene, CDR1 is LNHDA and CDR2 is SQIVND (reference sequence). The CDR3 totals 14 residues. The germline V and J ends were trimmed by 8 bases and 2 bases, with 15 bases remaining between them. DNA of the CDR3: TGTGCCAGTCGTGTGGTTCAGGGAAACTATGGCTACACCTTC. It yields the protein CASRVVQGNYGYTF.

This clone has just a few counts. The V gene is TRBV28, the J gene TRBJ1-5; TRBD1 might be the D (6 bases). The germline V gene has CDR1 MDHEN and CDR2 SYDVKM. The length of the CDR3 is 14 residues. V lost 4 bases and J lost 6, with 13 bases in between. Here the CDR3 DNA reads TGTGCCAGCAGTTCTGCAGGGGATGGTCAGCCCCAGCATTTT. Its protein is CASSSAGDGQPQHF.

This chain uses TRBV30 with TRBJ1-4; TRBD1 is a possible D gene (6 bases). The germline CDR1 and CDR2 sequences are GTSNPN and SVGIG (reference sequence). There are 13 residues in the CDR3. Trimming shortened V by 1 base and J by 8 bases, and 11 bases separated the two germline ends. The CDR3 coding sequence is TGTGCCTGGAGTGCACGGACAGTAGAAAAACTGTTTTTT. It is translated as CAWSARTVEKLFF.

V is TRBV18 and J is TRBJ2-1, with 10 nucleotides matching TRBD2. CDR1 KGHSH and CDR2 LQKENI come from the germline V gene. Trimming took 1 base from V and 3 from J; bases not matched to a gene: 9. The length of the CDR3 is 18 residues. CDR3 sequence reads: CASSPRLAGEGFYNEQFF. The CDR3 DNA sequence: TGTGCCAGCTCACCACGGCTAGCGGGAGAAGGGTTCTACAATGAGCAGTTCTTC.

This chain joins TRBV28 and TRBJ1-2; D unresolved. The V and J ends lost 6 bases and 2 bases respectively, with 13 bases between them. The CDR3 covers 14 residues. Per germline, CDR1 MDHEN and CDR2 SYDVKM. The CDR3 DNA is TGTGCCAGCAGCCTCCCCAGGAAAAACTATGGCTACACCTTC. It is translated as CASSLPRKNYGYTF.

CDR3 in amino acids: CASSEQEETQYF. CDR3 coding DNA: TGTGCCAGCAGTGAACAGGAAGAGACCCAGTACTTC. The chain uses TRBV2 and TRBJ2-5; D gene ambiguous. Germline CDR1 is SNHLY and CDR2 is FYNNEI. Trimming stripped 2 bases from V and 3 bases from J, with 4 bases between. The length of the CDR3 is 12 residues.

The chain employs TRBV7-9 and TRBJ1-5; the match to TRBD1 covers 8 bases. CDR1 and CDR2 from the germline V gene are SEHNR and FQNEAQ (reference sequence). The CDR3 is 14 residues long. Trimming cost V 5 bases and J 4 bases; bases outside gene matches: 4. DNA of the CDR3: TGTGCCAGCAGCCTGGACAGGGAAAATCAGCCCCAGCATTTT. Residues: CASSLDRENQPQHF. The full variable domain, completed using reference TRBV7-9 and TRBJ1-5, is DTGVSQNPRHKITKRGQNVTFRCDPISEHNRLYWYRQTLGQGPEFLTYFQNEAQLEKSRLLSDRFSAERPKGSFSTLEIQRTEQGDSAMYLCASSLDRENQPQHFGDGTRLSIL.

CDR3 in amino acids: CAWTGGVIGTEAFF. The CDR3 DNA reads as TGTGCCTGGACAGGGGGCGTAATCGGCACTGAAGCTTTCTTT. This rearrangement joins TRBV30 to TRBJ1-1, with 8 bases lining up with TRBD1. Germline CDR1 reads GTSNPN; CDR2 reads SVGIG (reference sequence). Germline trimming cut 4 bases from V and 4 bases from J; bases unmatched to any gene: 8. CDR3 length: 14 residues.

V usage is TRBV5-4 and J usage is TRBJ2-5; 8 bases are a match to TRBD2. From germline, CDR1 is SGHNT and CDR2 YYREEE (reference sequence). Losses at the gene ends were 3 bases for V and 0 bases for J; bases not matched to a gene: 4. The CDR3 has 15 residues. The CDR3 region has the DNA TGTGCCAGCAGCTCGGGCGGGGGGTACCAAGAGACCCAGTACTTC. Translating it yields CASSSGGGYQETQYF.

The chain employs TRBV7-2 and TRBJ2-2; D possibly corresponds to TRBD2 (5 bases). From germline, CDR1 is SGHTA and CDR2 FQGNSA. The ends were cut back, 2 bases at V and 5 bases at J, with 9 bases in the middle. The CDR3 is made up of 14 amino acids. This CDR3 is CASSLRGKTGELFF. Here the CDR3 DNA reads TGTGCCAGCAGCTTACGGGGAAAAACCGGGGAGCTGTTTTTT.

This sequence joins TRBV4-1 and TRBJ1-1; 8 bases are shared with TRBD1. V shed 6 bases and J 4 bases; nucleotides not matched to a gene: 10. The CDR3 extends over 15 amino acids. CDR1 is MGHRA and CDR2 is YSYEKL in the germline V gene. The CDR3: CASRLQGADGTEAFF. The CDR3 DNA is TGCGCCAGCAGACTTCAGGGGGCGGATGGCACTGAAGCTTTCTTT.